This T cell receptor beta chain appears in the sequencing data of a study of blood T cell repertoires in COVID-19. The germline V gene has CDR1 SEHNR and CDR2 FQNEAQ (reference sequence). Trimming removed 0 bases from V and 5 bases from J, with 10 bases in between. The CDR3 runs 14 residues. Clones were read by immunoSEQ multiplex PCR, and TCRdb kept only the in-frame ones, dropping some. Of roughly 65,000 clones listed, about 83% are singletons. The sequencing input was peripheral blood. The V call is TRBV7-9, the J call TRBJ1-1, with D perhaps TRBD1 (5 bases). The sequence came from a human donor in a cohort sampled during active COVID-19. In nucleotides, the CDR3 is TGTGCCAGCAGCTTAGCCAGGGTGAGGACTGAAGCTTTCTTT. It translates to CASSLARVRTEAFF.